This is a list of T cell receptor beta chains from one sample in a study of T-cell memory formation after mild COVID-19. TCRdb reprocessed the 5' RACE reads with MiXCR, giving one entry per CDR3 protein. The data contain 500,000 to 550,000 distinct CDR3 sequences, approximately 20% of them singletons. Source material: PBMCs or a T cell subset sorted from them (not recorded which). The source is an adult woman who had mild COVID-19 (a few samples of this study predate the infection). Cell type and time point are not known. Both conserved end residues are part of each CDR3. The D gene is left open where the match is weak. The size of a clone is reported for some rows only, either as once, few or many, or as a class for expanded clones.

d_call j_call clone_size v_call cdr3_nt cdr3_aa
TRBD1 TRBJ1-6 . TRBV2 TGTGCCAGCAGGCTGACAGGGGATGCTTCACCCCTCCACTTT CASRLTGDASPLHF
. TRBJ1-4 few TRBV2 TGTGCCAGCAGTGACTACGGGGGGCTCGTGTTTTTT CASSDYGGLVFF
. TRBJ1-1 few TRBV18 TGTGCCAGCTCCCAGGTGGGAATGAACACTGAAGCTTTCTTT CASSQVGMNTEAFF
. TRBJ1-6 . TRBV9 TGTGCCAGCAGCGTACAGGGGTTTAATTCACCCCTCCACTTT CASSVQGFNSPLHF
TRBD1 TRBJ1-2 few TRBV7-9 TGTGCCAGCATGGCAGGGGGGACGACTAACTATGGCTACACCTTC CASMAGGTTNYGYTF
TRBD2 TRBJ2-4 many TRBV7-8 TGTGCCAGCAGGTCGAAGGAGCGGGGGCACAAAAACATTCAGTACTTC CASRSKERGHKNIQYF
. TRBJ2-7 few TRBV3-1 TGTGCCAGCAGCCAAGAATATGGGTCAGGTGCCCACGAGCAGTACTTC CASSQEYGSGAHEQYF
. TRBJ2-5 . TRBV5-8 TGTGCCAGCAGCGGTGGGACTTCCCCTAGGGCAGAGACCCAGTACTTC CASSGGTSPRAETQYF
. TRBJ1-6 . TRBV4-2 TGTGCCAGCAGCCAAGATAAGGGACGTGATTCACCCCTCCACTTT CASSQDKGRDSPLHF
TRBD1 TRBJ2-5 . TRBV27 TGTGCCAGCAGAGGGGACAGGCGGGAGACCCAGTACTTC CASRGDRRETQYF
. TRBJ2-3 few TRBV9 TGTGCCAGCAGCGTAAATAGGATCGGCCACGCAGATACGCAGTATTTT CASSVNRIGHADTQYF
. TRBJ1-2 few TRBV3-1 TGTGCCACCCATTCTGGAGGGAATGGCTACACCTTC CATHSGGNGYTF
TRBD2 TRBJ2-1 few TRBV5-4 TGTGCCAGCAATGACCGGGAGGGCTCCTACAATGAGCAGTTCTTC CASNDREGSYNEQFF
. TRBJ2-4 . TRBV21-1 TGTGCCAGCAGCAAAGAGTTGGGGGAGGGCCAAAACATTCAGTACTTC CASSKELGEGQNIQYF
TRBD1 TRBJ2-5 few TRBV7-9 TGTGCCAGCAGCTTAGGGGGGACAGGGAGGACCAGCTCGGAGACCCAGTACTTC CASSLGGTGRTSSETQYF
TRBD2 TRBJ2-7 . TRBV27 TGTGCCAGCAGTAATGATCCGGGACTAGCGTTTTACGAGCAGTACTTC CASSNDPGLAFYEQYF
. TRBJ2-1 few TRBV6-5 TGTGCCAGCAGTATCCGGGAGCAATCCTACAATGAGCAGTTCTTC CASSIREQSYNEQFF
TRBD1 TRBJ2-1 many TRBV5-6 TGTGCCAGCAGCCGGGGACAGGGGGTGAGCTACAATGAGCAGTTCTTC CASSRGQGVSYNEQFF
. TRBJ2-3 . TRBV11-3 TGTGCCAGCAGCAGCTCCCAGGGGGGCCTCGGGAATACGCAGTATTTT CASSSSQGGLGNTQYF
TRBD1 TRBJ1-5 . TRBV20-1 TGCAGTGCTAGAGACCCGGGACAGGGGTCCCAGCCCCAGCATTTT CSARDPGQGSQPQHF
TRBD1 TRBJ2-7 many TRBV18 TGTGCCAGCTCAAGGGGGCAGGGATCCTACGAGCAGTACTTC CASSRGQGSYEQYF
TRBD1 TRBJ1-2 . TRBV7-2 TGTGCCAGCAGCTCCACAGGGGGTGGCTACACCTTC CASSSTGGGYTF
. TRBJ2-6 few TRBV6-6 TGTGCCAGCAGTTACTCCCAAAGACGGTTTTTC CASSYSQRRFF
. TRBJ1-2 . TRBV12-3/TRBV12-4 TGTGCCAGCAAGCTTCAGGGAGCCTATGGCTACACCTTC CASKLQGAYGYTF
. TRBJ2-1 . TRBV7-3 TGTGCCAGCAGCTTGACTAAGAGGACAGCCTCCTACAATGAGCAGTTCTTC CASSLTKRTASYNEQFF
TRBD2 TRBJ2-1 many TRBV5-1 TGCGCCAGCAGCTGGGGACTAGCGGGGGCCTACAATGAGCAGTTCTTC CASSWGLAGAYNEQFF
. TRBJ1-5 . TRBV19 TGTGCCAGTAGTATAAAGGGATCTCCTCAGCCCCAGCATTTT CASSIKGSPQPQHF
. TRBJ2-5 few TRBV4-1 TGCGCCAGCAGCCAAGAGAGGGGGAGACAAGAGACCCAGTACTTC CASSQERGRQETQYF
TRBD2 TRBJ2-1 . TRBV4-3 TGCGCCAGCAGCCAAACCCGATCCGGGACTAGCGGCTACAATGAGCAGTTCTTC CASSQTRSGTSGYNEQFF
. TRBJ2-1 . TRBV7-8 TGTGCCAGCAGCCGCGGGCCCTACGACGGCAATGAGCAGTTCTTC CASSRGPYDGNEQFF